The 19 T cell receptor beta chains listed next were all sequenced from one sample in a study of T cell responses to AZD1222 COVID-19 vaccine. Some clones are missing from TCRdb's copy, which holds only in-frame ones; the method was immunoSEQ multiplex PCR. The sample contains more than 100,000 clones, approximately 90% of which appear only once. The sequenced sample was peripheral blood, obtained 28 days after the second AZD1222 dose. The receptors were gathered from an adult who received the AZD1222 COVID-19 vaccine.

The chain employs TRBV28 and TRBJ2-7; D is possibly TRBD2 (5 bases). Germline CDR1 is MDHEN and CDR2 is SYDVKM. V was trimmed by 4 bases and J by 3 bases, leaving 22 bases between them. The CDR3 runs to 17 residues. CDR3 DNA: TGTGCCAGCAGTTCGAGGTTTGTAGCGCCCAATTTCTACGAGCAGTACTTC. Encoded protein: CASSSRFVAPNFYEQYF.

V is TRBV28 and J is TRBJ1-4, with 8 bases fitting TRBD1. J gave up 7 bases and V 5 bases, and 15 bases lay outside the gene matches. Germline V lookup: CDR1 MDHEN, CDR2 SYDVKM. This CDR3 is 17 amino acids long. CDR3 protein: CASSPDSGGPIGEKLFF. The DNA for the CDR3 is TGTGCCAGCAGTCCAGATTCAGGGGGCCCTATAGGTGAAAAACTGTTTTTT. The variable domain in full, with the rest retrieved from reference TRBV28 and TRBJ1-4, is DVKVTQSSRYLVKRTGEKVFLECVQDMDHENMFWYRQDPGLGLRLIYFSYDVKMKEKGDIPEGYSVSREKKERFSLILESASTNQTSMYLCASSPDSGGPIGEKLFFGSGTQLSVL.

The rearrangement links TRBV10-3 to TRBJ2-5; possible D gene TRBD2, 5 bases. V lost 0 bases, J lost 1 base, and 9 bases lay in between. This CDR3 is built from 15 residues. The germline V gene has CDR1 ENHRY and CDR2 SYGVKD. The CDR3 DNA is TGTGCCATCAGTGAGTCAGGAGGATCCCAAGAGACCCAGTACTTC. This encodes CAISESGGSQETQYF.

This clone was seen only once. This chain joins TRBV28 and TRBJ2-7; D is perhaps TRBD1 (6 bases). This CDR3 is built from 16 residues. CDR1 is MDHEN and CDR2 is SYDVKM in the germline V gene. V gave up 6 bases and J gave up 3 bases, with 21 bases separating them. CDR3 nucleotides: TGTGCCAGCAGCCCCCTGGACAGAACATTCCTCTACGAGCAGTACTTC. This codes for CASSPLDRTFLYEQYF.

V gene TRBV18 combines with J gene TRBJ1-4, with 7 nucleotides matching TRBD1. This CDR3 is 14 amino acids long. With V trimmed by 9 bases and J by 3 bases, 7 bases remained unmatched. Per the germline V gene, CDR1 is KGHSH and CDR2 is LQKENI. CDR3 in DNA: TGTGCCAGTTACGACAGGGATGCTAATGAAAAACTGTTTTTT. It specifies CASYDRDANEKLFF. Looking up the rest from reference TRBV18 and TRBJ1-4 gives the full variable domain: NAGVMQNPRHLVRRRGQEARLRCSPMKGHSHVYWYRQLPEEGLKFMVYLQKENIIDESGMPKERFSAEFPKEGPSILRIQQVVRGDSAAYFCASYDRDANEKLFFGSGTQLSVL.

This chain joins TRBV28 and TRBJ1-4; unclear D gene. Germline V CDR1 and CDR2: MDHEN, SYDVKM. The V gene lost 4 bases and the J gene lost 3 bases, with 12 bases spanning the gap. This CDR3 is built from 15 residues. The CDR3 reads CASSSGGSSNEKLFF. The CDR3 DNA sequence: TGTGCCAGCAGTTCCGGCGGCAGCTCTAATGAAAAACTGTTTTTT.

The chain joins TRBV12-3 or TRBV12-4 to TRBJ1-1; D uncertain. This CDR3 comprises 13 residues. The ends were cut back, 8 bases at V and 1 base at J, with 11 bases in the middle. The CDR3 region is CASGSWGNTEAFF. DNA for the CDR3: TGTGCCAGCGGCTCCTGGGGGAACACTGAAGCTTTCTTT.

In this sample, this clone turned up once. The V call is TRBV7-9, the J call TRBJ1-4, with 7 bases identical to TRBD1. V lost 4 bases to trimming and J lost 8 bases; unmatched junction nucleotides: 7. Germline CDR1 is SEHNR and CDR2 is FQNEAQ (reference sequence). The CDR3 loop spans 14 amino acids. The CDR3 nucleotides read TGTGCCAGCAGCTGGAGCGGGACAGACGAAAAACTGTTTTTT. This gives the protein CASSWSGTDEKLFF.

This clone came up once. The chain links TRBV7-9 to TRBJ2-3; 7 bases align to TRBD2. J was trimmed by 0 bases and V by 5 bases; bases with no gene match: 2. Germline V gene data show CDR1 as SEHNR and CDR2 as FQNEAQ (reference sequence). CDR3 length: 14 amino acids. The DNA for the CDR3 is TGTGCCAGCAGCCCCGGGGGGAGCACAGATACGCAGTATTTT. Protein sequence: CASSPGGSTDTQYF.

This rearrangement joins TRBV10-3 to TRBJ2-5; 7 bases fit TRBD2. This CDR3 region has 15 residues. The germline CDR1 and CDR2 sequences are ENHRY and SYGVKD. V lost 3 bases, J lost 8 bases, and 12 bases stayed unmatched. The CDR3 reads CAISDNGLGRFTQYF. In DNA, the CDR3 is TGTGCCATCAGTGATAACGGACTAGGCCGGTTTACCCAGTACTTC.

This clone was detected only once. The chain has TRBV28 and TRBJ1-2; TRBD1 aligns across 7 bases. Germline V gives CDR1 MDHEN, CDR2 SYDVKM. V was pared by 4 bases and J by 0 bases, with 11 bases of the junction left unmatched. This CDR3 comprises 17 residues. The CDR3 loop reads CASSSTNGDSSNYGYTF. Here the CDR3 DNA reads TGTGCCAGCAGTTCCACTAACGGGGACAGCTCTAACTATGGCTACACCTTC.

V gene TRBV29-1 combines with J gene TRBJ1-3; 7 nucleotides align to TRBD1. The CDR3 totals 14 residues. V lost 5 bases and J lost 3; bases outside the gene matches: 7. CDR1 and CDR2 from the germline V gene are SQVTM and ANQGSEA. For the CDR3, the DNA is TGCAGCGTTACGCAGGGGGTAGTTGGAAACACCATATATTTT. Amino acids: CSVTQGVVGNTIYF.

In nucleotides, the CDR3 is TGTGCCAGCAGTTTCGACACCCGCACAGATACGCAGTATTTT. Translation gives CASSFDTRTDTQYF. The gene calls are TRBV28 and TRBJ2-3; D uncertain. With 3 bases removed from V and 1 base from J, the gap between germline ends came to 8 bases. CDR1 MDHEN and CDR2 SYDVKM come from the germline V gene. The CDR3 contains 14 residues. Based on the CDR3 plus reference TRBV28 and TRBJ2-3, the full variable domain is DVKVTQSSRYLVKRTGEKVFLECVQDMDHENMFWYRQDPGLGLRLIYFSYDVKMKEKGDIPEGYSVSREKKERFSLILESASTNQTSMYLCASSFDTRTDTQYFGPGTRLTVL.

The chain is built from TRBV28 and TRBJ1-1; TRBD1 aligns across 11 bases. V shed 4 bases and J 5 bases; nucleotides not matched to a gene: 6. The CDR3 has 15 residues. Germline CDR1 is MDHEN and CDR2 is SYDVKM. In DNA form, the CDR3 reads TGTGCCAGCAGTTCCTCCGGGACAGGGGGAACTGAAGCTTTCTTT. It yields the protein CASSSSGTGGTEAFF.

V gene TRBV7-9 combines with J gene TRBJ2-2; the D is unclear. V was pared by 1 base and J by 7 bases, with 7 bases between. Germline assignment: CDR1 SEHNR and CDR2 FQNEAQ (reference sequence). The CDR3 covers 13 residues. This CDR3 is CASSLEVHGELFF. CDR3 DNA: TGTGCCAGCAGCTTAGAAGTTCACGGGGAGCTGTTTTTT.

The CDR3 protein is CASSYGTSGEEQFF. The DNA of the CDR3 is TGTGCCAGCAGCTACGGGACTAGCGGGGAAGAGCAGTTCTTC. The chain carries TRBV6-5 and TRBJ2-1; 13 nucleotides agree with TRBD2. Per germline, CDR1 MNHEY and CDR2 SVGAGI. V lost 6 bases, J lost 10 bases, and 6 bases stayed unmatched. The CDR3 is 14 residues long.

This chain joins TRBV10-3 and TRBJ1-1; 10 bases agree with TRBD1. This CDR3 spans 17 amino acids. Germline-derived CDR1 and CDR2 are ENHRY and SYGVKD. With 6 bases clipped from V and 0 bases from J, the junction kept 10 bases outside the gene matches. Here the CDR3 DNA reads TGTGCCATCAGCGTGGGACAGGGGCTGGCCATGAACACTGAAGCTTTCTTT. This gives the protein CAISVGQGLAMNTEAFF.

The V call is TRBV6-5, the J call TRBJ2-7; tentative D call: TRBD2 (6 bases). The CDR3 covers 11 residues. With 5 bases removed from V and 7 bases from J, the gap between germline ends came to 9 bases. Germline V gene sequence: CDR1 MNHEY, CDR2 SVGAGI. The CDR3 bases are TGTGCCAGCAGTATCGGGGGTGAGCAGTACTTC. As protein: CASSIGGEQYF.

J is TRBJ1-3 and V is TRBV7-2; D may be TRBD1 (6 bases). The germline V and J ends were trimmed by 1 base and 7 bases, with 14 bases remaining between them. Germline values: CDR1 SGHTA, CDR2 FQGNSA. The CDR3 runs to 15 residues. The CDR3 nucleotides read TGTGCCAGCAGCTTAGGTCCAGGGGTGGGGAACACCATATATTTT. The encoded protein is CASSLGPGVGNTIYF.